Listed here are 25 T cell receptor beta chains from one sample, sequenced in a study of blood T cell repertoires in COVID-19. The table came from immunoSEQ multiplex PCR; TCRdb's copy has only in-frame clones and leaves some out. The top ten clones hold over 10% of a sample with around 160,000 clones, around four fifths of them seen once. The material sequenced was PBMCs or T cells enriched from blood (not recorded which). The receptor source for this set is an older woman who had recovered from COVID-19.

V is TRBV6-2 or TRBV6-3 and J is TRBJ2-5; D remains unclear. The CDR3 has 15 residues. Trimming stripped 5 bases from V and 5 bases from J, with 18 bases between. Germline V lookup: CDR1 MNHEY, CDR2 SVGEGT. This chain's CDR3 is CASSTPVGGKETQYF. As DNA, the CDR3 is TGTGCCAGCAGTACCCCCGTCGGCGGTAAGGAGACCCAGTACTTC.

V is TRBV11-2 and J is TRBJ1-1; D might be TRBD1 (6 bases). With 0 bases removed from V and 8 bases from J, the gap between germline ends came to 13 bases. CDR1 is SGHAT, CDR2 FQNNGV, per germline. The CDR3 covers 14 residues. Here the CDR3 DNA reads TGTGCCAGCAGCTTAGATAGGGCCCAGGGGGAAGCTTTCTTT. Translation gives CASSLDRAQGEAFF.

The chain joins TRBV7-2 to TRBJ1-5, with 8 bases lining up with TRBD1. CDR1 is SGHTA and CDR2 is FQGNSA in the germline V gene. The CDR3 runs 15 residues. Trimming at V came to 1 base and at J to 6 bases, leaving 5 bases not matched to a gene. CDR3 sequence (DNA): TGTGCCAGCAGCTTAGTCAGGGGGCCAGGTCAGCCCCAGCATTTT. Protein: CASSLVRGPGQPQHF.

This chain uses TRBV28 with TRBJ1-5, with D uncertain. The CDR3 is 11 amino acids. Trimming stripped 3 bases from V and 7 bases from J, with 4 bases between. Looked up from germline, CDR1 is MDHEN and CDR2 is SYDVKM. The CDR3 nucleotides read TGTGCCAGCAGTTTCAAACAGCCCCAGCATTTT. Encoded protein: CASSFKQPQHF.

V gene TRBV9 combines with J gene TRBJ2-5; 11 bases line up with TRBD2. J gave up 1 base and V 3 bases, and 2 bases lay outside the gene matches. The V gene's germline CDR1 is SGDLS and CDR2 YYNGEE. The CDR3 covers 15 residues. DNA of the CDR3: TGTGCCAGCAGCGCCGGGACTAGCGGCCAAGAGACCCAGTACTTC. It translates to CASSAGTSGQETQYF.

The sample holds a few counts of this clone. The V and J genes are TRBV19 and TRBJ2-1; possible D gene TRBD1, 6 bases. CDR1 is LNHDA, CDR2 SQIVND, per germline (reference sequence). The CDR3 runs 14 residues. V gave up 4 bases and J gave up 4 bases, with 11 bases separating them. The CDR3 nucleotides read TGTGCCAGTAGTAGGGCGACAGGTTACAATGAGCAGTTCTTC. It translates to CASSRATGYNEQFF.

CDR3 region: CASSQDRGRETQYF. In DNA, the CDR3 is TGTGCCAGCAGCCAAGACAGGGGGCGGGAGACCCAGTACTTC. This rearrangement joins TRBV3-1 (or the pseudogene TRBV3-2) to TRBJ2-5, with 8 bases that match TRBD1. V lost 0 bases to trimming and J lost 5 bases; unmatched junction nucleotides: 2. CDR3 length equals 14 residues. Germline V gene sequence: CDR1 LGHDT, CDR2 YNNKEL (reference sequence).

The chain uses TRBV28 and TRBJ1-4, with D possibly TRBD1 on 5 matching bases. Trimming took 3 bases from V and 4 from J, leaving 9 bases between them. Germline loops: CDR1 MDHEN, CDR2 SYDVKM. This CDR3 spans 14 amino acids. CDR3 in amino acids: CASSLGGGNEKLFF. The CDR3 DNA reads as TGTGCCAGCAGTTTGGGCGGGGGTAATGAAAAACTGTTTTTT.

The rearrangement joins TRBV19 to TRBJ1-4; D ambiguous. The CDR3 is 13 residues long. The ends were cut back, 3 bases at V and 2 bases at J, with 4 bases in the middle. The germline CDR1 and CDR2 sequences are LNHDA and SQIVND (reference sequence). The CDR3 reads CASSMRTNEKLFF. The DNA of the CDR3 is TGTGCCAGTAGTATGAGGACTAATGAAAAACTGTTTTTT.

The chain has TRBV10-3 and TRBJ2-7; possibly TRBD2 for D (6 bases). There are 12 residues in the CDR3. Germline CDR1 reads ENHRY; CDR2 reads SYGVKD. The V end was cut by 6 bases, the J end by 4 bases, with 10 bases between. The CDR3 DNA follows: TGTGCCATCAGCGGGGGAGATTACGAGCAGTACTTC. Amino acids: CAISGGDYEQYF.

This chain links TRBV28 with TRBJ2-5; perhaps TRBD1 as D (6 bases). Trimming pared 6 bases from V and 2 bases from J, leaving 13 bases between. CDR3 size: 14 residues. Germline V gives CDR1 MDHEN, CDR2 SYDVKM. This CDR3 reads CASRGRGFQETQYF. CDR3 DNA: TGTGCCAGCAGGGGAAGGGGGTTTCAAGAGACCCAGTACTTC.

The rearrangement links TRBV19 to TRBJ2-1; a weak D match, TRBD1 (7 bases). Trimming shortened V by 5 bases and J by 8 bases, and 16 bases separated the two germline ends. Germline values: CDR1 LNHDA, CDR2 SQIVND (reference sequence). This CDR3 spans 14 amino acids. CDR3 nucleotides: TGTGCCAGTAGTCTTCGCTCCAGGGGGGATGAGCAGTTCTTC. Translating gives CASSLRSRGDEQFF.

This sequence joins TRBV20-1 and TRBJ2-5; D remains unclear. The CDR3 is 13 residues long. The ends were cut back, 3 bases at V and 0 bases at J, with 8 bases in the middle. Germline V gives CDR1 DFQATT, CDR2 SNEGSKA (reference sequence). The CDR3 here is CSASAPDQETQYF. DNA of the CDR3: TGCAGTGCTAGTGCGCCGGACCAAGAGACCCAGTACTTC.

V and J are TRBV5-1 and TRBJ1-1; maybe TRBD1 (5 bases). Trimming removed 4 bases from V and 4 bases from J, with 14 bases in between. The CDR3 covers 14 residues. From germline, CDR1 is SGHRS and CDR2 YFSETQ. The CDR3 reads CASSISSGPTEAFF. The CDR3 coding sequence is TGCGCCAGCAGCATATCCTCAGGGCCCACTGAAGCTTTCTTT.

The chain is built from TRBV18 and TRBJ1-1; TRBD1 is a possible D gene (6 bases). Trimming removed 1 base from V and 4 bases from J, with 10 bases in between. CDR1 and CDR2 from the germline V gene are KGHSH and LQKENI. This CDR3 is 14 amino acids long. The CDR3 spells CASSPQNRATEAFF. CDR3 sequence (DNA): TGTGCCAGCTCACCACAAAACAGGGCCACTGAAGCTTTCTTT.

This chain joins TRBV10-3 and TRBJ2-3; 7 bases line up with TRBD1. V shed 4 bases and J 0 bases; nucleotides not matched to a gene: 1. The CDR3 length is 14 residues. Germline V gene lookup returns CDR1 ENHRY and CDR2 SYGVKD. CDR3 region: CAISGQGSTDTQYF. The CDR3 nucleotides read TGTGCCATCAGTGGACAGGGTAGCACAGATACGCAGTATTTT.

The chain combines TRBV3-1 (or the pseudogene TRBV3-2) with TRBJ2-2, with 7 positions matching TRBD2. Losses at the gene ends were 3 bases for V and 6 bases for J; bases not matched to a gene: 7. CDR3 size: 15 residues. The germline gives CDR1 LGHDT, CDR2 YNNKEL (reference sequence). CDR3 coding DNA: TGTGCCAGCAGCCATCGGACTAGTAAAGCCGGGGAGCTGTTTTTT. Protein: CASSHRTSKAGELFF.

The genes are TRBV28 and TRBJ1-1; TRBD1 matches at 8 bases. The CDR3 covers 14 residues. Germline V gives CDR1 MDHEN, CDR2 SYDVKM. Unmatched junction bases numbered 4, after V lost 6 bases and J lost 1 base. The CDR3 sequence: CASSRTGSNTEAFF. CDR3 in DNA: TGTGCCAGCAGCCGGACAGGGTCGAACACTGAAGCTTTCTTT. The full variable domain, its missing parts supplied by reference TRBV28 and TRBJ1-1, is DVKVTQSSRYLVKRTGEKVFLECVQDMDHENMFWYRQDPGLGLRLIYFSYDVKMKEKGDIPEGYSVSREKKERFSLILESASTNQTSMYLCASSRTGSNTEAFFGQGTRLTVV.

Only one count was recorded for this clone. The chain couples TRBV7-9 to TRBJ2-1, with a possible D match to TRBD2 (6 bases). CDR1 is SEHNR and CDR2 is FQNEAQ in the germline V gene (reference sequence). V lost 8 bases and J 2 bases, leaving 13 bases between the germline ends. The CDR3 is 14 amino acids. CDR3 sequence reads: CASDTDYTYNEQFF. The CDR3 DNA follows: TGTGCCAGCGACACGGACTACACCTACAATGAGCAGTTCTTC. The full variable domain, completed using reference TRBV7-9 and TRBJ2-1, is DTGVSQNPRHKITKRGQNVTFRCDPISEHNRLYWYRQTLGQGPEFLTYFQNEAQLEKSRLLSDRFSAERPKGSFSTLEIQRTEQGDSAMYLCASDTDYTYNEQFFGPGTRLTVL.

This clone occurred a few times. CDR3 loop: CASSIGTSGNEQFF. The CDR3 DNA is TGTGCCAGCAGTATAGGGACTAGCGGTAATGAGCAGTTCTTC. The chain joins TRBV28 to TRBJ2-1, with 11 nucleotides matching TRBD2. Germline lookup yields CDR1 MDHEN and CDR2 SYDVKM. The CDR3 is made up of 14 amino acids. The ends lost 5 bases at V and 7 bases at J; junction bases unmatched: 4.

The V and J genes are TRBV30 and TRBJ2-1; perhaps TRBD2 as D (6 bases). V lost 0 bases and J 7 bases, leaving 16 bases between the germline ends. Germline values: CDR1 GTSNPN, CDR2 SVGIG (reference sequence). The CDR3 runs to 15 residues. The CDR3 is CAWSVLFRGRNEQFF. In DNA form, the CDR3 reads TGTGCCTGGAGTGTACTTTTTCGGGGGAGGAATGAGCAGTTCTTC.

V and J are TRBV5-1 and TRBJ2-5; D might be TRBD2 (6 bases). The V and J ends lost 6 bases and 5 bases respectively, with 17 bases between them. The CDR3 contains 14 residues. Germline CDR1 is SGHRS and CDR2 is YFSETQ. The CDR3 coding sequence is TGCGCCAGCACAGCCGGGAGCGGAGGGGAGACCCAGTACTTC. Its protein is CASTAGSGGETQYF.

The CDR3 DNA is TGCGCCAGCCGAATGGGGGGTACAGGGGTTGGCACTGAAGCTTTCTTT. Its protein product is CASRMGGTGVGTEAFF. V gene TRBV5-1 combines with J gene TRBJ1-1; 7 bases fit TRBD1. Germline CDR1 is SGHRS and CDR2 is YFSETQ. This CDR3 has 16 residues. Germline trimming cut 7 bases from V and 4 bases from J; bases unmatched to any gene: 16.

This clone showed up just a few times. The rearrangement uses TRBV7-9 and TRBJ1-3; D gene uncertain. The CDR3 sequence is 14 residues long. With 2 bases removed from V and 1 base from J, the gap between germline ends came to 6 bases. Germline assignment: CDR1 SEHNR and CDR2 FQNEAQ (reference sequence). The CDR3 sequence: CASSLRGSGNTIYF. DNA for the CDR3: TGTGCCAGCAGCTTACGAGGGTCTGGAAACACCATATATTTT.

The V call is TRBV28, the J call TRBJ2-1, with 10 bases that match TRBD2. With V trimmed by 1 base and J by 8 bases, 5 bases remained unmatched. The germline CDR1 and CDR2 sequences are MDHEN and SYDVKM. CDR3 length equals 15 residues. CDR3: CASSLLASGSHEQFF. The CDR3 DNA sequence: TGTGCCAGCAGTTTATTGGCTAGCGGGAGTCATGAGCAGTTCTTC.